These 32 T cell receptor beta chains were all obtained from the same sample, sequenced in a study of blood T cell repertoires in COVID-19. The protocol was immunoSEQ multiplex PCR, while the TCRdb copy is restricted to in-frame clones and leaves out a portion. The repertoire holds some 230,000 clones, around 89% seen once, with more than 3% in the top ten. The sample taken for sequencing was PBMCs or T cells enriched from blood (not recorded which). These receptors were obtained from a woman younger than 30 in a cohort exposed to, infected with or recovered from COVID-19 (not recorded which).

The V call is TRBV27, the J call TRBJ1-1; a weak D match, TRBD1 (6 bases). CDR1 and CDR2 from the germline V gene are MNHEY and SMNVEV (reference sequence). The germline V and J ends were trimmed by 5 bases and 7 bases, with 11 bases remaining between them. The CDR3 sequence is 12 residues long. CDR3 nucleotides: TGTGCCAGCAGTGCACAGGGTTTTGAAGCTTTCTTT. This sequence encodes CASSAQGFEAFF.

The chain employs TRBV6-5 and TRBJ1-2; the match to TRBD1 covers 11 bases. The V and J ends lost 2 bases and 5 bases, in that order; junction bases with no gene match: 1. The CDR3 is 14 residues long. Germline loops: CDR1 MNHEY, CDR2 SVGAGI. The CDR3 DNA sequence: TGTGCCAGCAGTTACCGGGACAGGGGGTATGGCTACACCTTC. Translated: CASSYRDRGYGYTF.

The chain has TRBV19 and TRBJ1-2; TRBD1 might be the D (6 bases). The V and J ends lost 4 bases and 4 bases respectively, with 16 bases between them. The CDR3 has 15 amino acids. Germline-derived CDR1 and CDR2 are LNHDA and SQIVND (reference sequence). The CDR3 reads CASSSYREGGYGYTF. The CDR3 DNA follows: TGTGCCAGTAGTAGTTACAGGGAAGGAGGCTATGGCTACACCTTC.

The V call is TRBV19, the J call TRBJ1-1; D is unclear. CDR3 size: 13 residues. Deletions cut 5 bases from V and 2 bases from J, with 9 bases between. In germline, CDR1 is LNHDA, CDR2 SQIVND (reference sequence). The CDR3: CASSLSENTEAFF. The CDR3 coding sequence is TGTGCCAGTAGTTTGAGCGAAAACACTGAAGCTTTCTTT.

The rearrangement joins TRBV11-2 to TRBJ2-1, with D perhaps matching TRBD2 (5 bases). The CDR3 runs 15 residues. Germline V CDR1 and CDR2: SGHAT, FQNNGV. The germline V and J ends were trimmed by 0 bases and 8 bases, with 14 bases remaining between them. CDR3: CASSLDSGYEDEQFF. CDR3 DNA: TGTGCCAGCAGCTTAGATTCGGGGTACGAGGATGAGCAGTTCTTC. Full variable domain (remainder filled in from reference TRBV11-2 and TRBJ2-1): EAGVAQSPRYKIIEKRQSVAFWCNPISGHATLYWYQQILGQGPKLLIQFQNNGVVDDSQLPKDRFSAERLKGVDSTLKIQPAKLEDSAVYLCASSLDSGYEDEQFFGPGTRLTVL.

The V gene is TRBV19, the J gene TRBJ1-3; D unclear. V was trimmed by 3 bases and J by 2 bases, leaving 14 bases between them. Germline CDR1 LNHDA, CDR2 SQIVND (reference sequence). The CDR3 runs to 16 residues. The CDR3 sequence is CASSMDRPSAGNTIYF. The CDR3 DNA is TGTGCCAGTAGTATGGATCGCCCTAGCGCTGGAAACACCATATATTTT.

V is TRBV12-5 and J is TRBJ2-1; 13 bases are shared with TRBD2. CDR1 LGHNT and CDR2 FRNRAP come from the germline V gene. The CDR3 extends over 18 amino acids. V lost 0 bases and J lost 4; bases outside the gene matches: 6. CDR3 DNA: TGTGCTAGTGGTTTGGTTAGCACGGGACTAGCGGGATACAATGAGCAGTTCTTC. Translating gives CASGLVSTGLAGYNEQFF.

CDR3 sequence (DNA): TGTGCCAGCAGCTTCGGACAGGACCACAATGAGCAGTTCTTC. As protein: CASSFGQDHNEQFF. The rearrangement uses TRBV11-3 and TRBJ2-1; 7 bases map to TRBD1. The CDR3 extends over 14 amino acids. The V and J ends lost 3 bases and 5 bases, in that order; junction bases with no gene match: 4. The germline CDR1 and CDR2 sequences are SGHNT and YENEEA.

A few counts support this clone. The rearrangement links TRBV4-2 to TRBJ2-7; 9 nucleotides agree with TRBD2. This CDR3 region has 15 residues. Germline trimming cut 0 bases from V and 4 bases from J; bases unmatched to any gene: 4. The V gene's germline CDR1 is LGHNA and CDR2 YNFKEQ. The CDR3, as DNA: TGTGCCAGCAGCCAAGAGGCTAGCGGGGAGTACGAGCAGTACTTC. The encoded protein is CASSQEASGEYEQYF.

The chain is built from TRBV6-6 and TRBJ2-3; perhaps TRBD2 as D (5 bases). The V gene lost 2 bases and the J gene lost 0 bases, with 6 bases spanning the gap. There are 14 residues in the CDR3. Germline V lookup: CDR1 MNHNY, CDR2 SVGAGI (reference sequence). The CDR3 DNA sequence: TGTGCCAGCAGTTACGAGCGGAGCACAGATACGCAGTATTTT. Protein: CASSYERSTDTQYF.

This chain uses TRBV5-1 with TRBJ2-2, with D unclear. The CDR3 covers 13 residues. V was pared by 1 base and J by 7 bases, with 8 bases between. Germline V gene lookup returns CDR1 SGHRS and CDR2 YFSETQ. CDR3 nucleotide sequence: TGCGCCAGCAGCTTGCCTAGTCTCGGGGAGCTGTTTTTT. It specifies CASSLPSLGELFF.

The chain uses TRBV18 and TRBJ1-5, with D tentatively TRBD1 (6 bases). The V end was cut by 3 bases, the J end by 4 bases, with 13 bases between. This CDR3 is 15 amino acids long. Germline CDR1 is KGHSH and CDR2 is LQKENI. The CDR3 region is CASSPTEGTNQPQHF. The CDR3 DNA sequence: TGTGCCAGCTCACCCACCGAAGGGACAAATCAGCCCCAGCATTTT.

The chain employs TRBV15 and TRBJ2-1; TRBD1 is a possible D gene (6 bases). V lost 0 bases and J 7 bases, leaving 16 bases between the germline ends. CDR1 and CDR2 (germline): LNHNV, YYDKDF (reference sequence). The CDR3 totals 16 residues. The CDR3 DNA is TGTGCCACCAGCAGAGATACGCGGACAGCTAAGAATGAGCAGTTCTTC. It encodes CATSRDTRTAKNEQFF.

J is TRBJ2-5 and V is TRBV2, with 7 bases matching TRBD2. Trimming at V came to 8 bases and at J to 4 bases, leaving 10 bases not matched to a gene. The CDR3 contains 14 residues. CDR1 and CDR2 from the germline V gene are SNHLY and FYNNEI. This CDR3 reads CASLGPPGGETQYF. The CDR3 DNA is TGTGCCAGCCTTGGACCGCCGGGAGGAGAGACCCAGTACTTC.

The V call is TRBV2, the J call TRBJ1-1, with no clear D. Deletions cut 5 bases from V and 4 bases from J, with 11 bases between. The CDR3 sequence is 13 residues long. In germline, CDR1 is SNHLY, CDR2 FYNNEI. The CDR3 sequence: CASSPRWVTEAFF. CDR3 nucleotides: TGTGCCAGCAGTCCTAGGTGGGTCACTGAAGCTTTCTTT.

The chain uses TRBV2 and TRBJ1-1; the match to TRBD1 covers 7 bases. CDR1 SNHLY and CDR2 FYNNEI come from the germline V gene. The trim removed 4 bases at V and 7 bases at J, leaving 3 bases unmatched. The CDR3 has 12 amino acids. The CDR3 DNA is TGTGCCAGCAGTGGAGGGGGCGGTGAAGCTTTCTTT. This encodes CASSGGGGEAFF.

This chain joins TRBV7-9 and TRBJ2-2, with D tentatively TRBD1 (6 bases). CDR3 size: 13 residues. Germline CDR1 and CDR2: SEHNR and FQNEAQ (reference sequence). Between the trimmed V and J ends, which lost 4 bases and 6 bases, there was a span of 9 bases. DNA for the CDR3: TGTGCCAGCAGCTACACAGGGCCCGGGGAGCTGTTTTTT. Its translation is CASSYTGPGELFF. Based on the CDR3 plus reference TRBV7-9 and TRBJ2-2, the full variable domain is DTGVSQNPRHKITKRGQNVTFRCDPISEHNRLYWYRQTLGQGPEFLTYFQNEAQLEKSRLLSDRFSAERPKGSFSTLEIQRTEQGDSAMYLCASSYTGPGELFFGEGSRLTVL.

The chain couples TRBV5-6 to TRBJ2-7; the D gene is possibly TRBD1 (6 bases). The V and J ends lost 3 bases and 0 bases respectively, with 10 bases between them. CDR3 length: 14 residues. The germline CDR1 and CDR2 sequences are SGHDT and YYEEEE. CDR3 DNA: TGTGCCAGCAGCTCACTCAGGGGCTCCTACGAGCAGTACTTC. Its protein product is CASSSLRGSYEQYF.

The chain joins TRBV6-2 or TRBV6-3 to TRBJ1-6; the match to TRBD1 covers 7 bases. Looked up from germline, CDR1 is MNHEY and CDR2 is SVGEGT. J gave up 5 bases and V 4 bases, and 5 bases lay outside the gene matches. The CDR3 totals 15 residues. The CDR3 region has the DNA TGTGCCAGCAGTTCCACCGGGACAGATAATTCACCCCTCCACTTT. Encoded protein: CASSSTGTDNSPLHF.

Here the CDR3 reads CASSPGAGGPTGANVLTF. CDR3 sequence (DNA): TGTGCCAGCTCACCTGGGGCAGGGGGCCCGACTGGGGCCAACGTCCTGACTTTC. This chain uses TRBV18 with TRBJ2-6, with TRBD1 identical over 8 bases. Germline CDR1 KGHSH, CDR2 LQKENI. With 3 bases clipped from V and 2 bases from J, the junction kept 9 bases outside the gene matches. The CDR3 contains 18 residues. The variable domain in full, completed from reference TRBV18 and TRBJ2-6, reads NAGVMQNPRHLVRRRGQEARLRCSPMKGHSHVYWYRQLPEEGLKFMVYLQKENIIDESGMPKERFSAEFPKEGPSILRIQQVVRGDSAAYFCASSPGAGGPTGANVLTFGAGSRLTVL.

V gene TRBV2 combines with J gene TRBJ1-2; 8 bases match TRBD1. Germline V CDR1 and CDR2: SNHLY, FYNNEI. CDR3 length equals 12 residues. J lost 8 bases, V lost 4 bases, and 3 bases had no gene match. CDR3 residues: CASSVQGVGYTF. The CDR3, as DNA: TGTGCCAGCAGTGTACAGGGGGTAGGCTACACCTTC.

V is TRBV7-2 and J is TRBJ2-7; D remains unclear. The CDR3 extends over 11 amino acids. Germline loops: CDR1 SGHTA, CDR2 FQGNSA. Trimming shortened V by 8 bases and J by 7 bases, and 12 bases separated the two germline ends. The CDR3 here is CASRSTLEQYF. The CDR3 DNA reads TGTGCCAGCCGTTCGACTTTGGAGCAGTACTTC.

The genes are TRBV5-1 and TRBJ1-2, with 7 bases identical to TRBD1. The germline CDR1 and CDR2 sequences are SGHRS and YFSETQ. The ends lost 4 bases at V and 5 bases at J; junction bases unmatched: 11. This CDR3 comprises 15 residues. In DNA form, the CDR3 reads TGCGCCAGCAGCCCCACCCCCGGGACAGCATATGGCTACACCTTC. Amino acid sequence: CASSPTPGTAYGYTF. Based on the CDR3 plus reference TRBV5-1 and TRBJ1-2, the full variable domain is KAGVTQTPRYLIKTRGQQVTLSCSPISGHRSVSWYQQTPGQGLQFLFEYFSETQRNKGNFPGRFSGRQFSNSRSEMNVSTLELGDSALYLCASSPTPGTAYGYTFGSGTRLTVV.

The chain is built from TRBV6-5 and TRBJ1-1; D call uncertain. Per germline, CDR1 MNHEY and CDR2 SVGAGI. CDR3 length: 11 residues. V lost 7 bases to trimming and J lost 11 bases, with 14 bases between them. CDR3 protein: CASIYGGSAFF. CDR3 coding DNA: TGTGCCAGCATCTACGGAGGGAGTGCTTTCTTT.

The rearrangement uses TRBV7-8 and TRBJ1-5; D remains ambiguous. This CDR3 region has 13 residues. Germline CDR1 reads SGHVS; CDR2 reads FQNEAQ. Between the trimmed V and J ends, which lost 3 bases and 3 bases, there was a span of 6 bases. This chain's CDR3 is CASSLGNNQPQHF. In DNA form, the CDR3 reads TGTGCCAGCAGCTTGGGCAACAATCAGCCCCAGCATTTT.

This clone was recorded once. The genes are TRBV2 and TRBJ2-6; 8 positions match TRBD1. V was pared by 6 bases and J by 2 bases, with 9 bases of the junction left unmatched. This CDR3 comprises 17 residues. Per germline, CDR1 SNHLY and CDR2 FYNNEI. The CDR3 DNA sequence: TGTGCCAGCAGGGCAGGGGGCCCTATCCCTGGGGCCAACGTCCTGACTTTC. Protein product: CASRAGGPIPGANVLTF. The complete variable domain, with remaining parts taken from reference TRBV2 and TRBJ2-6, reads EPEVTQTPSHQVTQMGQEVILRCVPISNHLYFYWYRQILGQKVEFLVSFYNNEISEKSEIFDDQFSVERPDGSNFTLKIRSTKLEDSAMYFCASRAGGPIPGANVLTFGAGSRLTVL.

The rearrangement joins TRBV19 to TRBJ1-1; D uncertain. This CDR3 comprises 15 residues. The V end lost 3 bases, the J end lost 4 bases, and 15 bases lay between the germline ends. Germline V gene sequence: CDR1 LNHDA, CDR2 SQIVND (reference sequence). CDR3 bases: TGTGCCAGTAGTATCGGTTTGGCCGAGGTCACTGAAGCTTTCTTT. This translates into CASSIGLAEVTEAFF.

The gene calls are TRBV24-1 and TRBJ2-3; 8 bases agree with TRBD2. The CDR3 is made up of 15 amino acids. The germline gives CDR1 KGHDR, CDR2 SFDVKD. Trimming cost V 4 bases and J 6 bases; bases outside gene matches: 8. The CDR3 spells CATSDPGGVADTQYF. CDR3 nucleotide sequence: TGTGCCACCAGTGACCCGGGGGGGGTAGCGGATACGCAGTATTTT.

This clone appeared once. The chain uses TRBV5-6 and TRBJ1-1; D not resolved. This CDR3 is built from 12 residues. Trimming removed 5 bases at V and 1 base at J, with 6 bases between. Germline V gene data show CDR1 as SGHDT and CDR2 as YYEEEE. The CDR3 protein is CASSGANTEAFF. The CDR3 DNA reads TGTGCCAGCAGTGGAGCGAACACTGAAGCTTTCTTT.

V gene TRBV7-9 combines with J gene TRBJ1-3; no reliable D call. V lost 2 bases and J lost 8, with 7 bases in between. Germline CDR1 SEHNR, CDR2 FQNEAQ (reference sequence). The CDR3 sequence is 12 residues long. The CDR3 DNA sequence: TGTGCCAGCAGCTTAATTGTAGACACCATATATTTT. Amino acid sequence: CASSLIVDTIYF.

This clone was counted once. The rearrangement uses TRBV24-1 and TRBJ2-3, with D perhaps matching TRBD1 (6 bases). CDR1 is KGHDR and CDR2 is SFDVKD in the germline V gene. The CDR3 length is 16 residues. V was trimmed by 3 bases and J by 1 base, leaving 13 bases between them. The DNA for the CDR3 is TGTGCCACCAGTGATATACAGGGAAAGGGCACAGATACGCAGTATTTT. As protein: CATSDIQGKGTDTQYF.

J is TRBJ1-4 and V is TRBV3-1 (or the pseudogene TRBV3-2), with TRBD1 identical over 10 bases. V trimming: 3 bases; J trimming: 7 bases; junction bases outside the gene matches: 5. Germline V gene sequence: CDR1 LGHDT, CDR2 YNNKEL (reference sequence). The CDR3 is 15 residues long. DNA of the CDR3: TGTGCCAGCAGCCACTCCGGGACAGGGGTTGAAAAACTGTTTTTT. It codes for CASSHSGTGVEKLFF.